Detailed here is one TCR beta chain. This entry comes from a study of cytomegalovirus exposure and HLA in healthy donors. The method was immunoSEQ multiplex PCR; TCRdb's version includes in-frame clones alone and lacks a portion of them. This table holds about 130,000 clones, approximately 92% found once. Germline V lookup: CDR1 MGHRA, CDR2 YSYEKL. Trimming at V came to 3 bases and at J to 2 bases, leaving 4 bases not matched to a gene. The CDR3 length is 14 residues. The chain carries TRBV4-1 and TRBJ2-7; TRBD1 matches at 7 bases. Sequencing was carried out using PBMCs. The TCR comes from a woman between 18 and 29 years old in good health and CMV-seropositive. The CDR3 coding sequence is TGCGCCAGCAGCCAGCCCGGGACAGCCTACGAGCAGTACTTC. Residues: CASSQPGTAYEQYF.